This note documents a single TCR beta chain sequence. The antigen is unknown. The sample carries other DNA sequences with the same CDR3. This entry belongs to a study of cytomegalovirus exposure and HLA in healthy donors. The study's findings and limits: The productive fraction for most TCR beta V segments was about 87% or about 30% in an earlier analysis. In vitro work confirmed that three CMV-associated chains recognize CMV antigens.

The CDR3 totals 11 residues. V was shortened by 5 bases and J by 2 bases, with 2 bases between the two germline ends. Germline-derived CDR1 and CDR2 are SNHLY and FYNNEI. PCR used 60 Vbeta primers and 13 Jbeta primers. Some clones are missing from TCRdb's copy, which holds only in-frame ones; the method was immunoSEQ multiplex PCR. The repertoire consists of 130,000 or so clones, with around 80% occurring once and the leading ten covering under 6%. V gene TRBV2 combines with J gene TRBJ2-3; no definite D call. Input material: PBMCs. The clonotype was recovered from a young man in good health and CMV-seronegative. CDR3: CASSYTDTQYF. Written as DNA, the CDR3 is TGTGCCAGCAGTTACACAGATACGCAGTATTTT.